This T cell receptor (beta chain) was found in a study of blood T cell repertoires in COVID-19. Study overall: The United States, Italy and Spain were the sources of the acute and convalescent COVID-19 samples. In each case, the material was cDNA or gDNA derived from T cells, B-cell-depleted T cells, or PBMCs.

Original analysis: Estimated nucleated cell counts came from reference gene primer amplification. Only in-frame clones appear in the TCRdb table, and some are missing; sequencing was by immunoSEQ multiplex PCR. V, J and clone size reflect that table, while D and trimming were determined from the DNA. The repertoire holds hundreds of thousands of clones, with 80% to 90% as singletons. Trimming removed 5 bases from V and 5 bases from J; junction bases left unmatched: 8. From germline, CDR1 is MNHEY and CDR2 SMNVEV (reference sequence). The CDR3 has 16 residues. Sequencing was performed on peripheral blood. The chain employs TRBV27 and TRBJ2-1, with 11 bases fitting TRBD2. This clonotype originated in a woman aged 45-60 years who had recovered from COVID-19. CDR3 in DNA: TGTGCCAGCAGTCCTCTAGCGGGAGGAAAGGACAATGAGCAGTTCTTC. Translation gives CASSPLAGGKDNEQFF.